The 3 T cell receptor beta chains reported below all come from one sample, sequenced in a study of cytomegalovirus exposure and HLA in healthy donors (dated by TCRdb to between 2016 and 2019). The library was obtained by the immunoSEQ multiplex PCR assay. The multiplex PCR relied on a mix of 60 forward primers for TCR Vbeta segments and 13 reverse primers for TCR Jbeta segments. TCRdb carries this immuneACCESS record with in-frame sequences only. Its versions omit some clonotypes, under half of them owing to an unresolved V gene in the studies checked, with the rest unexplained. The sample profile shows 65,000 to 85,000 clones; roughly two thirds of them were found once. 4.9% of the sample is taken by the ten largest. The specimen sequenced was PBMCs. These receptors were collected from a man in his sixties in good health and CMV-seropositive.

This clone was recorded once. The chain joins TRBV29-1 to TRBJ2-7; 9 bases map to TRBD2. This CDR3 comprises 16 residues. The germline gives CDR1 SQVTM, CDR2 ANQGSEA. V lost 0 bases to trimming and J lost 2 bases; unmatched junction nucleotides: 8. The CDR3 DNA reads TGCAGCGTTGAAGATCGTGCGGGAGGGGACCCCTACGAGCAGTACTTC. This encodes CSVEDRAGGDPYEQYF.

V gene TRBV10-3 combines with J gene TRBJ1-1, with 10 bases matching TRBD1. V lost 5 bases to trimming and J lost 4 bases; unmatched junction nucleotides: 10. The V gene's germline CDR1 is ENHRY and CDR2 SYGVKD. The CDR3 extends over 16 amino acids. DNA for the CDR3: TGTGCCATCAGTCCTACAGGGACAGGGGTTGGCACTGAAGCTTTCTTT. Translation: CAISPTGTGVGTEAFF.

This sequence joins TRBV6-1 and TRBJ2-3; TRBD2 matches 9 bases. Germline CDR1 reads MNHNS; CDR2 reads SASEGT. The CDR3 loop spans 12 amino acids. The CDR3 loop reads CAERGDTDTQYF. The CDR3 DNA reads TGTGCAGAGCGGGGGGACACAGATACGCAGTATTTT.